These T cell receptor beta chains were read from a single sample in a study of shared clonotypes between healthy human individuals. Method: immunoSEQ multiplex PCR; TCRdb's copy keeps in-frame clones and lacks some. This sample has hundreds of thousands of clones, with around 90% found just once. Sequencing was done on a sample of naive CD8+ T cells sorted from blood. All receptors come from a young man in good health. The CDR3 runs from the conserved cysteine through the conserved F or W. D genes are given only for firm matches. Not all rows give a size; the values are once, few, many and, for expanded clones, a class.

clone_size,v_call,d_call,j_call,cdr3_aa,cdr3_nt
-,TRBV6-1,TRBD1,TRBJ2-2,CASSADRGNTGELFF,TGTGCCAGCAGTGCGGACAGGGGCAACACCGGGGAGCTGTTTTTT
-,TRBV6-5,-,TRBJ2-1,CASSYPGSNEQFF,TGTGCCAGCAGTTACCCGGGGAGCAATGAGCAGTTCTTC
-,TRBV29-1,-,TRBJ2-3,CSFSPRGQLRTDTQYF,TGCAGCTTTTCCCCCCGTGGACAGTTAAGGACAGATACGCAGTATTTT
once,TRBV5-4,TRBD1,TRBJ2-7,CASSWGQGSYEQYF,TGTGCCAGCAGCTGGGGACAGGGTTCCTACGAGCAGTACTTC
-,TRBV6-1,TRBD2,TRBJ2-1,CASSEPPTSGSSYEQFF,TGTGCCAGCAGTGAACCCCCGACTAGCGGGAGTTCTTATGAGCAGTTCTTC
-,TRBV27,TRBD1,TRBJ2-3,CASSLFYGDRTTDTQYF,TGTGCCAGCAGTTTATTTTATGGGGACAGGACCACAGATACGCAGTATTTT
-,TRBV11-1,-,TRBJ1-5,CASSDSLTGQPQHF,TGTGCCAGCAGCGATTCTTTAACTGGACAGCCCCAGCATTTT
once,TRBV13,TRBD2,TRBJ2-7,CASSLAGGGSSYEQYF,TGTGCCAGCAGCTTAGCCGGTGGCGGGAGCTCCTACGAGCAGTACTTC
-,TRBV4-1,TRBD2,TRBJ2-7,CASSYRLAGGYEQYF,TGCGCCAGCAGCTACCGACTAGCGGGGGGCTACGAGCAGTACTTC
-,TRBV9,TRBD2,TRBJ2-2,CASSVTPASGNTGELFF,TGTGCCAGCAGCGTAACCCCAGCTAGCGGGAACACCGGGGAGCTGTTTTTT
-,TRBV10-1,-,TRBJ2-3,CASSETESADTQYF,TGCGCCAGCAGTGAAACGGAGTCGGCAGATACGCAGTATTTT
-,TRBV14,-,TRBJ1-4,CASSLQNEKLFF,TGTGCCAGCAGCCTACAGAATGAAAAACTGTTTTTT
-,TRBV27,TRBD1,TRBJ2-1,CASSPDRGLDEQFF,TGTGCCAGCAGTCCCGACAGGGGTTTAGATGAGCAGTTCTTC
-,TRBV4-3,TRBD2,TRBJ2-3,CASSQGVGGSGTDTQYF,TGCGCCAGCAGCCAAGGGGTCGGCGGGAGTGGCACAGATACGCAGTATTTT
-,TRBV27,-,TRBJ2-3,CASSLYWDTSTDTQYF,TGTGCCAGCAGTTTATATTGGGATACTAGCACAGATACGCAGTATTTT
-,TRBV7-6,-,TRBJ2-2,CASSPGVTSNTGELFF,TGTGCCAGCAGCCCAGGGGTCACATCGAACACCGGGGAGCTGTTTTTT
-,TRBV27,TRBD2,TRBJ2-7,CASSPAGTSGYEQYF,TGTGCCAGCAGTCCCGCCGGGACTAGCGGTTACGAGCAGTACTTC
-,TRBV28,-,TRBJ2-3,CASSLSTPTDRPIYTQYF,TGTGCCAGCAGTTTATCCACTCCTACCGATCGCCCAATATATACGCAGTATTTT
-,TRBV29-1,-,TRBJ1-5,CSAYDGKGPQHF,TGCAGCGCATACGACGGGAAGGGGCCCCAGCATTTT
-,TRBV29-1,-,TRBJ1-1,CSVHISQSVEAFF,TGCAGCGTTCATATCTCCCAGAGCGTTGAAGCTTTCTTT
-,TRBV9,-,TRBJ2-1,CASSGQNNEQFF,TGTGCCAGCAGTGGACAGAACAATGAGCAGTTCTTC
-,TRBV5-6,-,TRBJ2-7,CASSLWESYEQYF,TGTGCCAGCAGCTTGTGGGAGTCATACGAGCAGTACTTC
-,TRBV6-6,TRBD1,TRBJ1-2,CASTGGQNYGYTF,TGTGCCAGCACGGGGGGACAGAACTATGGCTACACCTTC
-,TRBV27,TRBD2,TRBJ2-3,CASSGLAGVDTQYF,TGTGCCAGCAGTGGACTAGCGGGAGTCGATACGCAGTATTTT
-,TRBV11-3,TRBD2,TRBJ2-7,CASSLDSGETYEQYF,TGTGCCAGCAGCTTAGATAGCGGGGAGACCTACGAGCAGTACTTC
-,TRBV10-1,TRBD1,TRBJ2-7,CASSVGTGVEQYF,TGCGCCAGCAGTGTAGGGACAGGGGTCGAGCAGTACTTC